A single sample is the source of the 25 T cell receptor beta chains below, sequenced in a study of breast tumors, draining lymph nodes, adjacent tissues. TCRdb reprocessed the multiplex PCR reads with MiXCR, giving one entry per CDR3 protein. Of approximately 190,000 distinct CDR3 sequences in the sample, roughly 31% were seen once. Axillary draining lymph nodes of breast cancer patients supplied the node samples. The sequenced material came from axillary lymph node tissue. The receptors shown here come from a female donor with breast cancer. Some clones in this sample may be carry-over from other donors' samples.

This clonotype was seen at least ten times. This sequence may be a read error, since a much larger clone differs from it by one base. CDR3 loop: CASSDWYTQCF. CDR3 in DNA: TGTGCCAGCAGTGATTGGTATACGCAGTGTTTT. The V and J genes are TRBV2 and TRBJ2-3; D not resolved. This CDR3 has 11 amino acids. Germline V CDR1 and CDR2: SNHLY, FYNNEI.

This clonotype was recorded many times. The chain recombines TRBV30 with TRBJ2-7; possible D gene TRBD2, 6 bases. Trimming removed 0 bases at V and 3 bases at J, with 9 bases between. Germline V lookup: CDR1 GTSNPN, CDR2 SVGIG (reference sequence). This CDR3 contains 13 residues. CDR3 sequence (DNA): TGTGCCTGGAGTGTACGACTAGACTACGAGCAGTACTTC. It encodes CAWSVRLDYEQYF.

This clonotype was observed many times. The chain joins TRBV3-1 to TRBJ1-2; the D is unclear. The germline V and J ends were trimmed by 4 bases and 2 bases, with 8 bases remaining between them. The CDR3 runs 13 residues. Germline lookup yields CDR1 LGHDT and CDR2 YNNKEL (reference sequence). The CDR3 DNA sequence: TGTGCCAGCAGCCGTCAGGTAAACTATGGCTACACCTTC. Protein product: CASSRQVNYGYTF.

This chain connects TRBV12-3 or TRBV12-4 to TRBJ2-5, with D possibly matching TRBD1 (6 bases). V was pared by 8 bases and J by 5 bases, with 15 bases between. This CDR3 spans 13 amino acids. CDR3 sequence: CASGKQGGETQYF. The CDR3 DNA reads as TGTGCCAGCGGCAAACAGGGTGGGGAGACCCAGTACTTC.

Many counts were recorded for this clonotype. This chain links TRBV5-1 with TRBJ1-5; D is unresolved. The CDR3 is 14 residues long. Trimming cost V 0 bases and J 1 base, with 5 bases left between them. Germline-derived CDR1 and CDR2 are SGHRS and YFSETQ. The CDR3 spells CASSLDWSNQPQHF. CDR3 DNA: TGCGCCAGCAGCTTGGACTGGAGCAATCAGCCCCAGCATTTT. Combining the CDR3 with reference TRBV5-1 and TRBJ1-5 gives the whole variable domain KAGVTQTPRYLIKTRGQQVTLSCSPISGHRSVSWYQQTPGQGLQFLFEYFSETQRNKGNFPGRFSGRQFSNSRSEMNVSTLELGDSALYLCASSLDWSNQPQHFGDGTRLSIL.

This clonotype was counted a few times. This may be a read error: a much more frequent sequence differs by one nucleotide. The rearrangement uses TRBV20-1 and TRBJ2-3, with unresolved D. CDR3 size: 14 residues. Germline V gene data show CDR1 as DFQATT and CDR2 as SNEGSKA (reference sequence). The CDR3 is CSVVGPFSTATQYF. In DNA, the CDR3 is TGCAGTGTAGTGGGCCCCTTTAGCACAGCTACGCAGTATTTT.

This clonotype was detected many times. The chain is built from TRBV20-1 and TRBJ2-1; the match to TRBD2 covers 15 bases. The length of the CDR3 is 15 residues. V lost 5 bases and J lost 7; bases outside the gene matches: 6. Germline loops: CDR1 DFQATT, CDR2 SNEGSKA (reference sequence). As DNA, the CDR3 is TGCAGTGCTTGGACTAGCGGGAGGGCTAGGAATGAGCAGTTCTTC. Translation gives CSAWTSGRARNEQFF.

This clonotype was detected a few times. One base away lies a much larger clone, so this may be a sequencing read error. V and J are TRBV20-1 and TRBJ2-7, with 9 bases fitting TRBD2. After removal of 3 bases from V and 6 bases from J, the junction contained 15 bases not matched to a gene. From germline, CDR1 is DFQATT and CDR2 SNEGSKA (reference sequence). This CDR3 has 16 residues. CDR3 sequence: CSASPNPGLAAVEQYF. The CDR3 DNA reads as TGCAGTGCTAGCCCCAACCCGGGACTAGCAGCGGTCGAGCAGTACTTC.

In the case of this clonotype: An end of the junction differs from the germline gene, which may be a read error. The chain combines TRBV5-1 with TRBJ1-1, with D unclear. Germline lookup yields CDR1 SGHRS and CDR2 YFSETQ. CDR3 length: 13 residues. The CDR3 protein is CASSLVVNTDAFF. The DNA of the CDR3 is TGCGCCAGCAGCTTGGTAGTGAACACTGACGCTTTCTTT.

There are many counts of this clonotype. CDR3 protein: CAWSAGFSYEQYF. The CDR3 coding sequence is TGTGCCTGGAGTGCGGGGTTCTCCTACGAGCAGTACTTC. This rearrangement joins TRBV30 to TRBJ2-7, with D maybe TRBD2 (5 bases). Germline V lookup: CDR1 GTSNPN, CDR2 SVGIG (reference sequence). CDR3 length: 13 amino acids. V lost 1 base to trimming and J lost 0 bases, with 7 bases between them.

CDR3 nucleotide sequence: TGTGCCAGCACCATAGGCGGGTTCCTCCTGGGGAATGAGCAGTTCTTC. The encoded protein is CASTIGGFLLGNEQFF. This chain uses TRBV28 with TRBJ2-1; D possibly corresponds to TRBD2 (5 bases). CDR1 is MDHEN and CDR2 is SYDVKM in the germline V gene. This CDR3 has 16 residues. V lost 7 bases and J lost 7, with 23 bases in between.

With respect to this clonotype: This may come from a read error, since a much larger clone is one base off. Since the CDR3 does not end with the conserved phenylalanine or tryptophan, this likely comes from a read error. This chain connects TRBV6-5 to TRBJ1-4; the match to TRBD1 covers 7 bases. Germline loops: CDR1 MNHEY, CDR2 SVGAGI. V shed 4 bases, J shed 10 bases, and the junction held 9 bases outside the gene matches. CDR3 length equals 14 residues. Written as DNA, the CDR3 is TGTGCCAGCAGTTCAAGGACAGGATTCGGAAAACTGTTTCTT. Translation gives CASSSRTGFGKLFL.

This clonotype turned up a few times. With a much larger clone just one base away, this may be a read error. The chain couples TRBV20-1 to TRBJ2-1; D is tentatively TRBD1 or TRBD2 (5 bases each). Germline CDR1 and CDR2: DFQATT and SNEGSKA (reference sequence). CDR3 length: 13 amino acids. The CDR3 DNA sequence: TGCAGTGCTGGGGGAGCCGTCTACAATGAGCAGCTCTTC. It codes for CSAGGAVYNEQLF.

This clonotype appeared many times. This rearrangement joins TRBV5-6 to TRBJ1-4, with D unclear. CDR1 and CDR2 (germline): SGHDT, YYEEEE. CDR3 length equals 11 residues. V was shortened by 1 base and J by 10 bases, with 5 bases between the two germline ends. DNA for the CDR3: TGTGCCAGCAGCTTGACCGGAAAACTGTTTTTT. Its translation: CASSLTGKLFF.

This clonotype was seen repeatedly, ten times or more. This chain connects TRBV5-8 to TRBJ2-7; TRBD1 matches 7 bases. Per germline, CDR1 SGHTS and CDR2 YDEGEE. This CDR3 is built from 14 residues. With V trimmed by 5 bases and J by 1 base, 6 bases remained unmatched. The CDR3 loop reads CASRTPGQSYEQYF. In nucleotides, the CDR3 is TGTGCCAGCAGAACACCGGGACAGTCCTACGAGCAGTACTTC.

The chain links TRBV14 to TRBJ1-2; 9 bases line up with TRBD1. The CDR3 totals 18 residues. From germline, CDR1 is SGHDN and CDR2 FVKESK. The J segment lost 2 bases and the V segment lost 0 bases, leaving 10 bases of the junction unmatched. The CDR3 bases are TGTGCCAGCAGCCAAGAGGGACAGGGAAGTCGGGGAAACTATGGCTACACCTTC. This translates into CASSQEGQGSRGNYGYTF.

This clonotype was detected a few times. A single base separates this from a much larger clone, so it may be a read error. The chain links TRBV20-1 to TRBJ2-1; a weak D match, TRBD2 (5 bases). From germline, CDR1 is DFQATT and CDR2 SNEGSKA (reference sequence). The CDR3 sequence is 15 residues long. The CDR3 loop reads CSASVRRTSSNEQFF. CDR3 DNA: TGCAGTGCTTCCGTTCGAAGGACTTCCTCCAATGAGCAGTTCTTC.

The chain employs TRBV10-3 and TRBJ1-2; D unresolved. The CDR3 runs to 14 residues. Germline V lookup: CDR1 ENHRY, CDR2 SYGVKD. With 2 bases removed from V and 2 bases from J, the gap between germline ends came to 9 bases. CDR3: CAISETGPNYGYTF. For the CDR3, the DNA is TGTGCCATCAGTGAGACTGGGCCCAACTATGGCTACACCTTC.

In its sample, this clonotype was seen many times. J is TRBJ2-7 and V is TRBV15, with D hard to call. With 5 bases removed from V and 4 bases from J, the gap between germline ends came to 12 bases. From germline, CDR1 is LNHNV and CDR2 YYDKDF (reference sequence). The CDR3 sequence is 13 residues long. The CDR3 nucleotides read TGTGCCACCAGCGGGTTTGGAGAGTACGAGCAGTACTTC. Translation: CATSGFGEYEQYF.

Many counts were recorded for this clonotype. This chain joins TRBV5-1 and TRBJ1-2; D is undetermined. This CDR3 has 14 amino acids. Germline V gives CDR1 SGHRS, CDR2 YFSETQ. V lost 0 bases and J 4 bases, leaving 10 bases between the germline ends. The DNA of the CDR3 is TGCGCCAGCAGCTTGGAGGGCAGTCCCTATGGCTACACCTTC. Translated: CASSLEGSPYGYTF. The variable domain in full, completed from reference TRBV5-1 and TRBJ1-2, reads KAGVTQTPRYLIKTRGQQVTLSCSPISGHRSVSWYQQTPGQGLQFLFEYFSETQRNKGNFPGRFSGRQFSNSRSEMNVSTLELGDSALYLCASSLEGSPYGYTFGSGTRLTVV.

This clonotype occurred many times. This chain joins TRBV5-8 and TRBJ2-7; D might be TRBD2 (5 bases). The CDR3 spans 14 residues. The germline CDR1 and CDR2 sequences are SGHTS and YDEGEE. Trimming took 4 bases from V and 5 from J, leaving 16 bases between them. Written as DNA, the CDR3 is TGTGCCAGCAGCATGGACTGGATTAAGGACGAGCAGTACTTC. It codes for CASSMDWIKDEQYF.

This clonotype showed up many times. The chain links TRBV5-4 to TRBJ1-2; TRBD1 aligns across 9 bases. CDR1 and CDR2 from the germline V gene are SGHNT and YYREEE (reference sequence). V shed 7 bases and J 1 base; nucleotides not matched to a gene: 8. There are 15 residues in the CDR3. The DNA for the CDR3 is TGTGCCAGCGGCGGGACAGGGAGGGTTAACTATGGCTACACCTTC. Protein sequence: CASGGTGRVNYGYTF.

This sequence joins TRBV7-2 and TRBJ2-2; D gene ambiguous. The germline gives CDR1 SGHTA, CDR2 FQGNSA. CDR3 length: 10 amino acids. Trimming took 5 bases from V and 7 from J, leaving 2 bases between them. The DNA of the CDR3 is TGTGCCAGCAGCAACGGGGAGCTGTTTTTT. This gives the protein CASSNGELFF.

The sample holds one count of this clonotype. The V and J genes are TRBV24-1 and TRBJ2-5; a possible D gene is TRBD2 (5 bases). V was trimmed by 5 bases and J by 2 bases, leaving 11 bases between them. The germline gives CDR1 KGHDR, CDR2 SFDVKD. The CDR3 is made up of 14 amino acids. CDR3 region: CATSAREPQETQYF. In nucleotides, the CDR3 is TGTGCCACCAGTGCCCGGGAACCGCAAGAGACCCAGTACTTC.

This clonotype was counted many times. The chain employs TRBV25-1 and TRBJ2-6, with unresolved D. The CDR3 loop spans 14 amino acids. Germline V gives CDR1 MGHDK, CDR2 SYGVNS. Trimming took off 2 bases at V and 2 bases at J, with 4 bases between the two ends. The CDR3 DNA is TGTGCCAGCAGTGAACCTACTGGGGCCAACGTCCTGACTTTC. This sequence encodes CASSEPTGANVLTF. The full variable domain, in which reference TRBV25-1 and TRBJ2-6 provide the parts outside the CDR3, is EADIYQTPRYLVIGTGKKITLECSQTMGHDKMYWYQQDPGMELHLIHYSYGVNSTEKGDLSSESTVSRIRTEHFPLTLESARPSHTSQYLCASSEPTGANVLTFGAGSRLTVL.